The present T cell receptor (beta chain) was sequenced within a study of tumor-infiltrating T cells and Merkel cell polyomavirus (dated by TCRdb to between 2016 and 2019). Background on the whole study: The study examined CD8+ T cells specific for the Merkel cell polyomavirus KLL epitope in Merkel cell carcinoma patients. Patient treatments varied, were not standardized, and included chemotherapy, radiation and immunotherapies. Most of the whole-tumor samples were roughly 25-micron curls sectioned from formalin-fixed, paraffin-embedded tissue blocks. Patients presented at varying disease stages and were followed for a median of about 2.5 years, with a range of 1. Across the study, one tumor sample was obtained as a frozen nodal tumor digest and one as a flash-frozen core biopsy of a metastasis. In roughly 15 samples, TRB sequencing was done on KLL-tetramer-sorted cells from blood or tumor-infiltrating lymphocytes, along with 12 matched whole-tumor samples.

Libraries were made using the immunoSEQ multiplex PCR assay. Genomic DNA extraction, TRB sequencing and normalization were carried out by Adaptive Biotechnologies (Seattle, WA). Turning to the authors' computational methods: Clonality was computed as one minus Shannon entropy of productive TRB sequences normalized by log2 of unique productive sequences. To identify KLL-specific clonotypes in tumors, TCRbeta CDR3 amino acid sequences were matched against the sequences from the tetramer-sorted sample of each patient. TCRdb obtained this table from immuneACCESS and retained in-frame rearrangements with V and J assigned. These tables miss some clones; where compared with another copy, unresolved V genes account for less than half of the shortfall, and the remainder is unexplained. V, J and clone size are those of that table, while D and trimming were read from the DNA. Counted in this sample were 25,000 or so clones; 87% of them appeared once. The ten largest account for about 2.9% of the sample.

By immunohistochemistry, the tumors of all patients showed robust positive staining for Merkel cell polyomavirus Large T antigen. Approximately twelve Merkel cell carcinoma patients were included, each with robust KLL-tetramer+ populations (above 0.04% of CD8+ T cells) in blood and/or cultured TIL. All patients were identified as Caucasian, and a median age of 65 years (range roughly 45 to 80 years) was recorded. Lymph node tumors were analyzed for patients with unknown primaries who presented with nodal disease, or when there was not enough primary tissue. This clone was seen more than once but under ten times. There is no known antigen for this receptor. Base qualities are not provided; no much larger clone lies one nucleotide away. Here is what the overall study found, with its caveats: Only a single viral epitope was studied, so T cells against other Merkel cell polyomavirus epitopes were not captured. A significant MCC-specific survival advantage (P = 0.0051) was associated with tumors having more unique KLL-specific clonotypes (roughly 5-120 vs 0-3). Significantly improved MCC-specific survival was associated with a higher fraction of KLL-specific T cells within tumors (about 1.7-18% versus roughly 0-0.14%). KLL-specific TRB repertoires were diverse and mostly private, with just one public clonotype, shared by two patients, among over 350 unique sequences. One limitation of the study is the small sample size (n ≈ 12 patients).

Taken from the germline V gene, the CDR1 and CDR2 loops are MNHEY and SVGAGI. At the junction V is shortened by 4 bases and J by 4 bases; bases outside the gene matches: 5. There are 15 amino acids in the CDR3, from cysteine to phenylalanine inclusive. Of the read, only the CDR3 DNA is kept; its 45 bases are in frame from base 1. This clonotype was sampled from a man aged 50 to 60 with Merkel cell carcinoma. The rearrangement joined TRBV6-5 to TRBJ1-5; TRBD1 agrees with 9 junctional bases. What was sequenced was lymph node tissue. The CDR3 protein sequence reads: CASSSGTGRNQPQHF. The nucleotides read TGTGCCAGCAGTTCCGGGACAGGGAGGAATCAGCCCCAGCATTTT.